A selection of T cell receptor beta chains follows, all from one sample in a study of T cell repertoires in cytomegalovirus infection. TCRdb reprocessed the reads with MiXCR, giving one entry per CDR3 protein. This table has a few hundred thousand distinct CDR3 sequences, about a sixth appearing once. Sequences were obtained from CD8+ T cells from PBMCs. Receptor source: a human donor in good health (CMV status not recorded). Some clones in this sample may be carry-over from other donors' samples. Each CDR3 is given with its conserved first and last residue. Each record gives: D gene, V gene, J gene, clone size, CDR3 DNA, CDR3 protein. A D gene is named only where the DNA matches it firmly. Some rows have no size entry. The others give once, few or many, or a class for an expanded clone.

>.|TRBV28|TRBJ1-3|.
TGTGCCAGCAGAACGGACGGAAACACCATATATTTT
CASRTDGNTIYF
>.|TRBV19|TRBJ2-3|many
TGTGCCAGTAGTACCCCCCCTAGGAGGGTCAATAAAGGAGATACGCAGTATTTT
CASSTPPRRVNKGDTQYF
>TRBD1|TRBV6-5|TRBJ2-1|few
TGTGCCAGCAGTTACTCGACAGGGGGCCTCTACAATGAGCAGTTCTTC
CASSYSTGGLYNEQFF
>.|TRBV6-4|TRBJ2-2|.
TGTGCCAGCAGTGACTCCCTAGGCGGGGACACCGGGGAGCTGTTTTTT
CASSDSLGGDTGELFF
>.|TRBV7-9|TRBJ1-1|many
TGTGCCAGCAGTCGTAACTGGAGAGGGATGAACACTGAAGCTTTCTTT
CASSRNWRGMNTEAFF
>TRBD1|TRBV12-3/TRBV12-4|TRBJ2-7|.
TGTGCCAGCAGCCCTACAGGGGTCTACGAGCAGTACTTC
CASSPTGVYEQYF
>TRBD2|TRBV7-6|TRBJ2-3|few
TGTGCCAGCAGCTTCGTAGCGGGGTTGAGCACAGATACGCAGTATTTT
CASSFVAGLSTDTQYF
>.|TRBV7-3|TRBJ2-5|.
TGTGCCAGCAGTAACACGGGCGCCGCAGGGGAGACCCAGTACTTC
CASSNTGAAGETQYF
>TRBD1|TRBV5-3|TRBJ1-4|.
TGTGCCAGCAGCTTGTCCCACGGGGACAGGGGACACGACGAAAAACTGTTTTTT
CASSLSHGDRGHDEKLFF
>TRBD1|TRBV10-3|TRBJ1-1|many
TGTGCCATCAGTGATGGGACAGGGGGCCACACTGAAGCTTTCTTT
CAISDGTGGHTEAFF
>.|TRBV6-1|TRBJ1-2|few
TGTGCCAGCAGTCTTACGGGGGGCACAAATGGCTACACCTTC
CASSLTGGTNGYTF
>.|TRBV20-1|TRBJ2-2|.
TGCAGTCCCCGGGACATCCACACCGGGGAGCTGTTTTTT
CSPRDIHTGELFF
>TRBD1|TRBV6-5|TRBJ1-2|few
TGTGCCAGCAGTTACTTCGACGGGACAGGATATGGCTACACCTTC
CASSYFDGTGYGYTF
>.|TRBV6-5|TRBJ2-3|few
TGTGCCAGCAGTTACGGTGCCTTCACAGATACGCAGTATTTT
CASSYGAFTDTQYF
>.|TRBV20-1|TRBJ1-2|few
TGCAGTGCTCATTCCCAGGACGGACGCTATGGCTACACCTTC
CSAHSQDGRYGYTF
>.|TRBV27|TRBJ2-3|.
TGTGCCAGCAGGGTTTCAGATACGCAGTATTTT
CASRVSDTQYF
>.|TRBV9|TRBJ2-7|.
TGTGCCAGCAGCGCTGGGAGCACCTACGAGCAGTACTTC
CASSAGSTYEQYF
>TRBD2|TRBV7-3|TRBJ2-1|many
TGTGCCAGCAGCTTAGCTAGCGGGGGTTTCTACAATGAGCAGTTCTTC
CASSLASGGFYNEQFF
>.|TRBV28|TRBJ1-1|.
TGTGCCAGCAGTTTTAGTATCGGAGACACTGAAGCTTTCTTT
CASSFSIGDTEAFF
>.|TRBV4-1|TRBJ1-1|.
TGCGCCAGCAGCCAAGCGCAAGGGGGGAACACTGAAGCTTTCTTT
CASSQAQGGNTEAFF
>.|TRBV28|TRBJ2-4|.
TGTGCCAGCAGTGAACTAGTCGGGTGGGACATTCAGTACTTC
CASSELVGWDIQYF
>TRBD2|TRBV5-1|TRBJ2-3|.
TGCGCCAGCAGCTTGGAACTAGCGGGGGACGGCGATACGCAGTATTTT
CASSLELAGDGDTQYF
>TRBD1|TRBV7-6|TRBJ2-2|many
TGTGCCAGCAGCTTCTTGGGACAGGGGGCAACCGGGGAGCTGTTTTTT
CASSFLGQGATGELFF
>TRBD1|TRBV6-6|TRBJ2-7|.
TGTGCCAGCAGTCAACCGGGACAGGGGGCACGTAACTCCTACGAGCAGTACTTC
CASSQPGQGARNSYEQYF
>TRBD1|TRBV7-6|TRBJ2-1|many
TGTGCCAGCAGCTTAGTAACGGGACAGAGATTCGGTGAGCAGTTCTTC
CASSLVTGQRFGEQFF
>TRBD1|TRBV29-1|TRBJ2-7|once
TGCAGCGTCACTGACAGGGGGCGCGACGAGCAGTACTTC
CSVTDRGRDEQYF
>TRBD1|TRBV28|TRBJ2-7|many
TGTGCCAGCAGCAGGGACAGGGGGGGAGACGAGCAGTACTTC
CASSRDRGGDEQYF
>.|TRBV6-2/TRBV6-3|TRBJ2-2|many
TGTGCCAGCTGTCCTTTCGGTCCGGGGGATCCTAAGGGCACCGGGGAGCTGTTTTTT
CASCPFGPGDPKGTGELFF
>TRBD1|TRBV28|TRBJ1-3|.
TGTGCCAGCAGTTTCGCAGGGGGAACTGGAAACACCATATATTTT
CASSFAGGTGNTIYF
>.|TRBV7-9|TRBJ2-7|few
TGTGCCAGCAGCTTAGTTGGCAGATACGAGCAGTACTTC
CASSLVGRYEQYF
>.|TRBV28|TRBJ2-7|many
TGTGCCAGCAGACAAGGGGGGGTTGACGAGCAGTACTTC
CASRQGGVDEQYF
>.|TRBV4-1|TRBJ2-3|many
TGCGCCAGCACTACAAGCCCGTCGGACAGCACAGATACGCAGTATTTT
CASTTSPSDSTDTQYF
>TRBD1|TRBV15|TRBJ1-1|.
TGTGCCACCAGCAGAGATCCCATCGGGACAGGGTACATGAACACTGAAGCTTTCTTT
CATSRDPIGTGYMNTEAFF
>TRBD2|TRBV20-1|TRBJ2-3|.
TGCAGTGCTAGAGATCCCGGGACTAGCGGGGGGAGGGATACGCAGTATTTT
CSARDPGTSGGRDTQYF
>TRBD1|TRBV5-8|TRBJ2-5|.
TGTGCCAGCAGCTCCCTCGACAGGGGGGTCCAAGAGACCCAGTACTTC
CASSSLDRGVQETQYF
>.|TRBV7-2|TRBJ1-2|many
TGTGCCAGCAGCCAAGGGGGCTACACCTTC
CASSQGGYTF
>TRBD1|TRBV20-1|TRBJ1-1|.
TGCAGTGCTCGAGAACAGGGGGTTTGGAACACTGAAGCTTTCTTT
CSAREQGVWNTEAFF
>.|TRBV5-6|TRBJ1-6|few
TGTGCCAGCAGCTTGGGCTCGGGTGTGAAAAATTCACCCCTCCACTTT
CASSLGSGVKNSPLHF
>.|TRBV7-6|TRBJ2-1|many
TGTGCCAGCAGCTTAGGAGAGGACAGAAGCAATGAGCAGTTCTTC
CASSLGEDRSNEQFF
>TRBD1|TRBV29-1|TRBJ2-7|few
TGCAGCGTCTTGGGACAGAGCTACGAGCAGTACTTC
CSVLGQSYEQYF
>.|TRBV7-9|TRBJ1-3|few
TGTGCCAGCACCCAAAAGGGGACTGCCGAAAACACCATATATTTT
CASTQKGTAENTIYF
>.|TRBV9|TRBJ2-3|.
TGTGCCAGCGGATCCATGACGGGAGGCACAGATACGCAGTATTTT
CASGSMTGGTDTQYF
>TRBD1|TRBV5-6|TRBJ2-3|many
TGTGCCAGCAGCTCCCGGGACAGGGTGACAGATACGCAGTATTTT
CASSSRDRVTDTQYF
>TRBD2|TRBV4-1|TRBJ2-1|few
TGCGCCAGCAGCCTACGCGGCGGGGGTCTCAATGAGCAGTTCTTC
CASSLRGGGLNEQFF
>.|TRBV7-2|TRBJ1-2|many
TGTGCCAGCAGCCGGACCCCTCAGCCTACAGCTAACTATGGCTACACCTTC
CASSRTPQPTANYGYTF
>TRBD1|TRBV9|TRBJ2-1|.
TGTGCCAGCAGCTTGACTTCCGGGACAGCCTACAATGAGCAGTTCTTC
CASSLTSGTAYNEQFF